These T cell receptor beta chains were read from a single sample in a study of shared clonotypes between healthy human individuals. Profiling relied on immunoSEQ multiplex PCR, and the TCRdb table lists in-frame clones only, not all of them. The sample contains fewer than 3 million clones, around 90% of which appear only once. Sequenced sample: naive CD4+ T cells from PBMCs. These TCRs come from a man in his late teens or twenties in good health. Some clones in this sample may be carry-over from other donors' samples. CDR3s include the opening cysteine and the closing phenylalanine or tryptophan. Each record gives: J gene, clone size, V gene, D gene, CDR3 protein, CDR3 DNA. The D gene is left open where the match is weak. The listing skips clone size in some rows; elsewhere it reads once, few, many or a size class.

TRBJ2-3 | NA | TRBV6-6 | TRBD2 | CASSRGLAGGPDTQYF | TGTGCCAGCAGTCGGGGACTAGCGGGAGGGCCGGATACGCAGTATTTT
TRBJ2-7 | NA | TRBV7-3 | NA | CASSLNAGEGEQYF | TGTGCCAGCAGCTTAAATGCAGGGGAGGGCGAGCAGTACTTC
TRBJ1-4 | few | TRBV5-1 | NA | CASSPGTQGVKLFF | TGCGCCAGCAGCCCCGGGACACAGGGTGTAAAACTGTTTTTT
TRBJ2-5 | NA | TRBV9 | NA | CASSGGHWEAGQETQYF | TGTGCCAGCAGCGGTGGTCATTGGGAGGCGGGGCAAGAGACCCAGTACTTC
TRBJ2-1 | NA | TRBV7-3 | TRBD2 | CASSPRASGRAYEQFF | TGTGCCAGCAGCCCAAGGGCTAGCGGGAGGGCCTATGAGCAGTTCTTC
TRBJ1-1 | NA | TRBV4-2 | NA | CASSPHPAGNTEAFF | TGTGCCAGCAGCCCCCATCCAGCAGGGAACACTGAAGCTTTCTTT
TRBJ1-5 | NA | TRBV7-2 | NA | CASSLDRLSPPRDQPQHF | TGTGCCAGCAGCTTAGATCGGTTGTCACCCCCTCGGGATCAGCCCCAGCATTTT
TRBJ1-1 | few | TRBV6-5 | NA | CASSGRQNTEAFF | TGTGCCAGCAGCGGGAGACAGAACACTGAAGCTTTCTTT
TRBJ2-1 | once | TRBV10-3 | TRBD2 | CAISSTSGRPNNEQFF | TGTGCCATCAGCTCCACTAGCGGGAGGCCAAACAATGAGCAGTTCTTC
TRBJ1-6 | NA | TRBV2 | NA | CASRGPSGGGNSPLHF | TGTGCCAGCCGAGGGCCCTCGGGGGGCGGTAATTCACCCCTCCACTTT
TRBJ1-5 | NA | TRBV6-5 | NA | CASTPGYGPQHF | TGTGCCAGCACCCCCGGATACGGGCCCCAGCATTTT
TRBJ2-2 | NA | TRBV6-5 | NA | CASSAPALNTGELFF | TGTGCCAGCAGTGCCCCTGCCCTGAACACCGGGGAGCTGTTTTTT
TRBJ1-5 | NA | TRBV2 | NA | CASTGEAGNQPQHF | TGTGCCAGCACGGGGGAGGCGGGCAATCAGCCCCAGCATTTT
TRBJ2-5 | NA | TRBV4-1 | TRBD2 | CASSQGGLAVQETQYF | TGCGCCAGCAGCCAAGGAGGACTAGCGGTACAAGAGACCCAGTACTTC
TRBJ1-1 | NA | TRBV7-3 | NA | CASSFQGDTEAFF | TGTGCCAGCAGCTTCCAAGGAGACACTGAAGCTTTCTTT
TRBJ1-2 | NA | TRBV28 | TRBD1 | CASRGQGYGYTF | TGTGCCAGCAGGGGACAGGGTTATGGCTACACCTTC
TRBJ2-1 | NA | TRBV9 | TRBD2 | CASSVGLAGAPSYNEQFF | TGTGCCAGCAGCGTAGGACTAGCGGGAGCCCCTTCCTACAATGAGCAGTTCTTC
TRBJ1-1 | NA | TRBV5-5 | NA | CASSLSRSEAFF | TGTGCCAGCAGCTTATCCAGGTCTGAAGCTTTCTTT
TRBJ2-3 | NA | TRBV5-1 | TRBD2 | CASSFDLTSGFLGTDTQYF | TGCGCCAGCAGCTTCGACTTGACTAGCGGGTTTCTTGGGACAGATACGCAGTATTTT
TRBJ2-1 | NA | TRBV9 | TRBD1 | CASSAVGQTYNEQFF | TGTGCCAGCAGCGCAGTGGGACAGACCTACAATGAGCAGTTCTTC
TRBJ2-3 | NA | TRBV2 | TRBD2 | CASAASDGGDTQYF | TGTGCCAGCGCGGCTAGCGACGGGGGGGATACGCAGTATTTT
TRBJ2-4 | NA | TRBV5-1 | TRBD1 | CASGPRTGGAENIQYF | TGCGCCAGCGGACCCCGGACAGGGGGCGCCGAAAACATTCAGTACTTC
TRBJ2-7 | NA | TRBV6-5 | TRBD1 | CASSYTGTGYYEQYF | TGTGCCAGCAGTTATACCGGGACAGGGTACTACGAGCAGTACTTC
TRBJ1-5 | NA | TRBV30 | NA | CAWTLNPNQPQHF | TGTGCCTGGACTCTAAACCCCAATCAGCCCCAGCATTTT
TRBJ2-5 | NA | TRBV4-1 | NA | CASSHLTVETQYF | TGCGCCAGCAGCCATCTGACAGTCGAGACCCAGTACTTC
TRBJ1-5 | NA | TRBV11-1 | TRBD1 | CASSAGGDQPQHF | TGTGCCAGCAGCGCAGGGGGCGACCAGCCCCAGCATTTT
TRBJ2-3 | NA | TRBV7-2 | TRBD2 | CASSPSSGRTQYF | TGTGCCAGCAGCCCATCTAGCGGGAGGACGCAGTATTTT
TRBJ2-5 | NA | TRBV5-1 | NA | CASSPGSAETQYF | TGCGCCAGCAGCCCGGGGTCTGCGGAGACCCAGTACTTC
TRBJ1-5 | NA | TRBV18 | NA | CASSPPGNQPQHF | TGTGCCAGCTCACCACCGGGAAATCAGCCCCAGCATTTT
TRBJ1-1 | NA | TRBV28 | TRBD1 | CASRVGGLNTEAFF | TGTGCCAGCAGAGTAGGGGGCTTAAACACTGAAGCTTTCTTT
TRBJ1-4 | once | TRBV6-5 | NA | CASSYAGGANEKLFF | TGTGCCAGCAGTTACGCGGGGGGAGCTAATGAAAAACTGTTTTTT
TRBJ2-6 | NA | TRBV7-3 | TRBD1 | CASSKVGTGSGANVLTF | TGTGCCAGCAGCAAAGTCGGGACAGGGTCAGGGGCCAACGTCCTGACTTTC
TRBJ1-2 | NA | TRBV6-1 | NA | CASSEYVANYGYTF | TGTGCCAGCAGTGAATACGTTGCTAACTATGGCTACACCTTC
TRBJ1-1 | NA | TRBV9 | NA | CASSLGGTGRAEAFF | TGTGCCAGCAGCCTAGGGGGGACGGGACGCGCTGAAGCTTTCTTT
TRBJ2-2 | NA | TRBV5-1 | NA | CASSLALGGTTGELFF | TGCGCCAGCAGCTTGGCCTTAGGGGGAACCACCGGGGAGCTGTTTTTT
TRBJ1-1 | NA | TRBV5-1 | NA | CASSLRTQARNTEAFF | TGCGCCAGCAGCTTGAGGACCCAGGCCCGGAACACTGAAGCTTTCTTT
TRBJ1-5 | once | TRBV29-1 | NA | CSVREGSTSNQPQHF | TGCAGCGTTCGGGAGGGGAGTACAAGCAATCAGCCCCAGCATTTT
TRBJ1-2 | NA | TRBV4-3 | NA | CASSQDTRRGAGGYTF | TGCGCCAGCAGCCAAGATACCAGAAGGGGCGCGGGAGGCTACACCTTC
TRBJ2-2 | NA | TRBV28 | TRBD2 | CASSLSGRSAGELFF | TGTGCCAGCAGTTTAAGCGGGAGGAGCGCCGGGGAGCTGTTTTTT
TRBJ1-3 | NA | TRBV30 | NA | CAWSVSGNTIYF | TGTGCCTGGAGCGTCTCGGGAAACACCATATATTTT
TRBJ2-1 | NA | TRBV18 | TRBD2 | CASSPGLAGAYDEQFF | TGTGCCAGCTCACCGGGACTAGCGGGAGCATACGATGAGCAGTTCTTC
TRBJ2-2 | NA | TRBV6-1 | NA | CAIPRTENTGELFF | TGTGCCATCCCACGGACTGAGAACACCGGGGAGCTGTTTTTT
TRBJ1-1 | NA | TRBV28 | NA | CASVEGTEAFF | TGTGCCAGCGTGGAGGGCACTGAAGCTTTCTTT
TRBJ1-1 | NA | TRBV2 | TRBD1 | CASSQGGREAFF | TGTGCCAGCAGTCAAGGGGGCAGGGAAGCTTTCTTT
TRBJ2-1 | NA | TRBV7-7 | TRBD2 | CASSLKAGGNEQFF | TGTGCCAGCAGCTTGAAGGCCGGGGGGAATGAGCAGTTCTTC
TRBJ2-3 | NA | TRBV7-6 | NA | CASSLISRGQDTQYF | TGTGCCAGCAGCTTAATTTCCCGGGGGCAGGATACGCAGTATTTT
TRBJ1-2 | NA | TRBV6-1 | NA | CASSEQGNYGYTF | TGTGCCAGCAGTGAACAGGGAAACTATGGCTACACCTTC
TRBJ1-1 | NA | TRBV11-3 | NA | CASSLGPGGTEAFF | TGTGCCAGCAGCTTAGGCCCTGGGGGCACTGAAGCTTTCTTT
TRBJ2-2 | NA | TRBV28 | TRBD1 | CASGGQGATGELFF | TGTGCCAGCGGGGGACAGGGGGCAACCGGGGAGCTGTTTTTT